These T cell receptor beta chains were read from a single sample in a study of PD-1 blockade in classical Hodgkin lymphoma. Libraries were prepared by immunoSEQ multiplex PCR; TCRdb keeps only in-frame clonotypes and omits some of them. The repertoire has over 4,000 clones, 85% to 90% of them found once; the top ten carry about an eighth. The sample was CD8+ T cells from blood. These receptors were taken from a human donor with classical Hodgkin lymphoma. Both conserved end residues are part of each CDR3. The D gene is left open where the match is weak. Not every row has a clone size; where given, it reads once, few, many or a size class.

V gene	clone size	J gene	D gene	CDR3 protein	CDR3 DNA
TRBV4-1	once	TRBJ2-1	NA	CASSQVIPNNEQFF	TGCGCCAGCAGCCAAGTGATCCCAAACAATGAGCAGTTCTTC
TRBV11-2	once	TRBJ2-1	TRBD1	CASSFTDRPYNEQFF	TGTGCCAGCAGCTTCACGGACAGGCCCTACAATGAGCAGTTCTTC
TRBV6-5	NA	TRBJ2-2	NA	CASIDAGYTGELFF	TGTGCCAGCATTGACGCAGGGTACACCGGGGAGCTGTTTTTT
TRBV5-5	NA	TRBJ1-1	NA	CASSHSGGEAFF	TGTGCCAGCAGCCACAGCGGGGGTGAAGCTTTCTTT
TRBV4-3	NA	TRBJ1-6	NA	CASSQDIVKRSSPLHF	TGCGCCAGCAGCCAAGATATAGTGAAACGTAGTTCACCCCTCCACTTT
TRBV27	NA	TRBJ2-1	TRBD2	CASSPSSGEMGNEQFF	TGTGCCAGCAGTCCCTCTAGCGGTGAAATGGGGAATGAGCAGTTCTTC
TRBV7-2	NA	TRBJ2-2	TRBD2	CASSPMGGAGGPNTGELFF	TGTGCCAGCAGCCCGATGGGTGGGGCGGGAGGCCCGAACACCGGGGAGCTGTTTTTT
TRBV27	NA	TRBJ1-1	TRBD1	CASQQGASTEAFF	TGTGCCAGCCAACAGGGGGCGAGCACTGAAGCTTTCTTT
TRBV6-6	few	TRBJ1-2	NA	CASSYSVIGYTF	TGTGCCAGCAGTTACTCCGTTATAGGCTACACCTTC
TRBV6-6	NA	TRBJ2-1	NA	CASSYSGGGDEQFF	TGTGCCAGCAGTTACTCGGGAGGTGGCGATGAGCAGTTCTTC
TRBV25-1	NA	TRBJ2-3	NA	CASNAGWTDTQYF	TGTGCCAGCAACGCGGGATGGACAGATACGCAGTATTTT
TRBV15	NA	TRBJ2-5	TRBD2	CATGGLAGLTGETQYF	TGTGCCACCGGCGGACTAGCGGGACTAACCGGAGAGACCCAGTACTTC
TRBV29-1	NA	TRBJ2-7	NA	CSASESFYEQYF	TGCAGCGCCTCTGAGAGTTTCTACGAGCAGTACTTC
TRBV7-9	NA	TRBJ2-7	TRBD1	CASSGQGVSEQYF	TGTGCCAGCAGTGGACAGGGGGTCTCCGAGCAGTACTTC
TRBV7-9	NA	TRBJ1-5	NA	CASSLAGFGQPQHF	TGTGCCAGCAGCTTAGCAGGATTCGGTCAGCCCCAGCATTTT
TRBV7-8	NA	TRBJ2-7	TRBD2	CASTPSGIYVEQYF	TGTGCCAGCACCCCTAGCGGGATTTATGTCGAGCAGTACTTC
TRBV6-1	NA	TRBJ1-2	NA	CASSEQGSRPNYGYTF	TGTGCCAGCAGTGAACAAGGCAGCAGACCTAACTATGGCTACACCTTC
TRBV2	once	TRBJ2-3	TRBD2	CATDRSGRAGDTQYF	TGTGCCACCGACAGGAGCGGGAGGGCCGGGGATACGCAGTATTTT
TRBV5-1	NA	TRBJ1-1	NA	CASTPTQGSEAFF	TGCGCCAGCACTCCTACGCAGGGCTCTGAAGCTTTCTTT
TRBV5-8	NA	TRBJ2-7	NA	CASSSTYEQYF	TGTGCCAGCAGCTCAACCTACGAGCAGTACTTC
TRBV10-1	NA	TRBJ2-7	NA	CASSDPDSAYEQYF	TGCGCCAGCAGTGACCCCGACAGTGCCTACGAGCAGTACTTC
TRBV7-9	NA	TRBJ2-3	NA	CASSPPGTDTQYF	TGTGCCAGCAGCCCCCCAGGGACAGATACGCAGTATTTT
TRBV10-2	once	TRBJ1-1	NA	CASSEFRGAGTEAFF	TGCGCCAGCAGTGAGTTCCGGGGGGCCGGGACTGAAGCTTTCTTT
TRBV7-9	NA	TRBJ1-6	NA	CASAPGDSPLHF	TGTGCCAGCGCCCCAGGGGATTCACCCCTCCACTTT
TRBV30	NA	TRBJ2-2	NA	CAWSLYGGVGTGELFF	TGTGCCTGGAGTCTTTACGGTGGGGTCGGTACCGGGGAGCTGTTTTTT
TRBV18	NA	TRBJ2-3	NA	CASSPKSPNSPPSTDTQYF	TGTGCCAGCTCCCCCAAAAGCCCAAACTCACCCCCAAGCACAGATACGCAGTATTTT
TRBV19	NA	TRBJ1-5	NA	CAGGGQGGNQPQHF	TGTGCAGGAGGGGGGCAGGGAGGGAATCAGCCCCAGCATTTT
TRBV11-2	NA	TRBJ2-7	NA	CASGVGGYEQYF	TGTGCCAGCGGCGTTGGTGGCTACGAGCAGTACTTC
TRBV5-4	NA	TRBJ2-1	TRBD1	CASSLPDRVAHNEQFF	TGTGCCAGCAGCTTGCCGGACAGGGTAGCCCACAATGAGCAGTTCTTC
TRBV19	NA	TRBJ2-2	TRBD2	CASSPSGSPTGELFF	TGTGCCAGTAGTCCTAGCGGGAGTCCGACCGGGGAGCTGTTTTTT
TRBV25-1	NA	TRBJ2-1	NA	CASRRGGSSYNEQFF	TGTGCCAGCAGGAGAGGGGGTAGCTCCTACAATGAGCAGTTCTTC
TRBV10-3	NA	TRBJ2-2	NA	CAILSILPGELFF	TGTGCCATCCTCTCTATCCTCCCCGGGGAGCTGTTTTTT
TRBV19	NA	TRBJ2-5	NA	CASSISFPRWGPFGTQYF	TGTGCCAGTAGTATATCTTTCCCCCGTTGGGGCCCCTTCGGAACCCAGTACTTC
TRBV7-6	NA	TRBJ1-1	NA	CASSLESGGNTEAFF	TGTGCCAGCAGCTTAGAGTCGGGTGGGAACACTGAAGCTTTCTTT
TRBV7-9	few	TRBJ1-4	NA	CASSLGGKLFF	TGTGCCAGCAGCTTAGGAGGAAAACTGTTTTTT
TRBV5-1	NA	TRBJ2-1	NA	CASSLTRGLYNEQFF	TGCGCCAGCAGCTTGACGCGGGGATTGTACAATGAGCAGTTCTTC
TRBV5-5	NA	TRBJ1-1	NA	CASSTGEVTEAFF	TGTGCCAGCAGCACCGGAGAGGTCACTGAAGCTTTCTTT
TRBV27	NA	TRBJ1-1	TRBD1	CASRGQGAPEAFF	TGTGCCAGCAGGGGACAGGGTGCCCCTGAAGCTTTCTTT
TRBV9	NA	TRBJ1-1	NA	CASSVDIPNTEAFF	TGTGCCAGCAGCGTAGACATACCCAACACTGAAGCTTTCTTT
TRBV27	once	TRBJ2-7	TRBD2	CASSYSVAGEQYF	TGTGCCAGCAGTTACTCAGTAGCGGGAGAGCAGTACTTC
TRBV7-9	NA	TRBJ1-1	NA	CASSRTRAENTEAFF	TGTGCCAGCAGCCGTACCAGGGCAGAGAACACTGAAGCTTTCTTT